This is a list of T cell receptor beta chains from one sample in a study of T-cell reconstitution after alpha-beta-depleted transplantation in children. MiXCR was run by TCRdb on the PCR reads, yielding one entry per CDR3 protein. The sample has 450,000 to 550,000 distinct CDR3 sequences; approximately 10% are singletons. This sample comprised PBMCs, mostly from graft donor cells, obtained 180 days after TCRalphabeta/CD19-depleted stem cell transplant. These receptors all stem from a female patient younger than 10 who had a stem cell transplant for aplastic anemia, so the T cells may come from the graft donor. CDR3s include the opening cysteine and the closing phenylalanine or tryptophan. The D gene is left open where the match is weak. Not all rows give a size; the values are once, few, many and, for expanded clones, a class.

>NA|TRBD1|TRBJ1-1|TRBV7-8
CASSSRQGLISEAFF
TGTGCCAGCAGCTCGAGACAGGGCTTAATCTCTGAAGCTTTCTTT
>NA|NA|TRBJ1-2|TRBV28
CASLWGDNGYTF
TGTGCCAGCCTATGGGGGGACAATGGCTACACCTTC
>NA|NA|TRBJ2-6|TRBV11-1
CASSLARLAHSGANVLTF
TGTGCCAGCAGCTTAGCGCGGCTAGCACACTCTGGGGCCAACGTCCTGACTTTC
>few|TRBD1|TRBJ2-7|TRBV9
CASSEGQGYEQYF
TGTGCCAGCAGCGAGGGACAGGGGTACGAGCAGTACTTC
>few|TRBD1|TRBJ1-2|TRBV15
CATSRVSTGEDGYTF
TGTGCCACCAGCAGAGTCTCCACAGGGGAAGATGGCTACACCTTC
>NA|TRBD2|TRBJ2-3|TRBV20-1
CSVLAGRTDTQYF
TGCAGTGTTCTAGCGGGAAGAACAGATACGCAGTATTTT
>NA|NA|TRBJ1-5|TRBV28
CASSPRSLNQPQHF
TGTGCCAGCAGCCCAAGGTCATTAAATCAGCCCCAGCATTTT
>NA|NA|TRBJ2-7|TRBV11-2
CASRHREKGYEQYF
TGTGCCAGCAGACACAGGGAGAAGGGCTACGAGCAGTACTTC
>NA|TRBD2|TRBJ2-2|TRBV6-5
CASSPGLARTGELFF
TGTGCCAGCAGCCCCGGACTAGCCAGGACCGGGGAGCTGTTTTTT
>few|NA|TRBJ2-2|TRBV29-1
CSVGRRPQDTGELFF
TGCAGCGTTGGACGGAGGCCTCAGGACACCGGGGAGCTGTTTTTT
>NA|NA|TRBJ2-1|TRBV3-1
CASSQDSWAGGVDEQFF
TGTGCCAGCAGCCAAGATAGCTGGGCAGGGGGGGTCGATGAGCAGTTCTTC
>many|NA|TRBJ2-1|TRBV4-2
CASSQDWGSYNEQFF
TGTGCCAGCAGCCAAGATTGGGGATCCTACAATGAGCAGTTCTTC
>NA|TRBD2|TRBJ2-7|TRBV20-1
CSARDWREGGEQYF
TGCAGTGCTAGAGATTGGCGGGAGGGCGGCGAGCAGTACTTC